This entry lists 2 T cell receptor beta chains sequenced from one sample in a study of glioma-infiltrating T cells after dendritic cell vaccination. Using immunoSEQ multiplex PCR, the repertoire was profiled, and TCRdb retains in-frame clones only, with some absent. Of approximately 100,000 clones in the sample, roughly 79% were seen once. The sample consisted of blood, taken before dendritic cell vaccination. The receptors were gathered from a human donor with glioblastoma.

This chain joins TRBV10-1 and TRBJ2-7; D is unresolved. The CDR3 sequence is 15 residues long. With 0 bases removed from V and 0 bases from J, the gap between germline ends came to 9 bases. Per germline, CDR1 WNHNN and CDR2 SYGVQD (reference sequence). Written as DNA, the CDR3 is TGCGCCAGCAGTGAGTCGTTGGGCATCTCCTACGAGCAGTACTTC. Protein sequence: CASSESLGISYEQYF.

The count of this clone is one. CDR3: CASSLETSPQYF. In nucleotides, the CDR3 is TGTGCCAGCAGCTTAGAAACTAGCCCCCAGTATTTT. The chain recombines TRBV11-3 with TRBJ2-3, with D possibly matching TRBD2 (6 bases). The CDR3 has 12 amino acids. V was cut by 0 bases and J by 12 bases, with 10 bases left in between. Germline lookup yields CDR1 SGHNT and CDR2 YENEEA.